One sample yielded the 20 T cell receptor beta chains listed below, sequenced in a study of shared T cell receptors in the human thymus. This table comes from immunoSEQ multiplex PCR, and its TCRdb copy is limited to in-frame clones, with some not included. The data show over 60,000 clones, over 90% seen once. The sample was thymocytes. These receptors were taken from a human donor.

This clone was found once. The chain uses TRBV15 and TRBJ1-3; no clear D gene. CDR1 and CDR2 from the germline V gene are LNHNV and YYDKDF (reference sequence). The CDR3 totals 19 residues. V was trimmed by 0 bases and J by 0 bases, leaving 18 bases between them. The chain's CDR3 is CATSRETRRKPNSGNTIYF. Here the CDR3 DNA reads TGTGCCACCAGCAGAGAAACACGGAGAAAACCAAACTCTGGAAACACCATATATTTT.

This chain connects TRBV9 to TRBJ2-7, with 7 bases fitting TRBD2. Germline loops: CDR1 SGDLS, CDR2 YYNGEE. The CDR3 contains 15 residues. With 0 bases clipped from V and 3 bases from J, the junction kept 6 bases outside the gene matches. The CDR3: CASSVGGGYYYEQYF. The CDR3 DNA reads as TGTGCCAGCAGCGTAGGGGGAGGGTACTACTACGAGCAGTACTTC.

V gene TRBV5-1 combines with J gene TRBJ2-7; no firm D call. The ends were cut back, 0 bases at V and 0 bases at J, with 10 bases in the middle. The germline CDR1 and CDR2 sequences are SGHRS and YFSETQ. This CDR3 contains 15 residues. The CDR3 DNA reads as TGCGCCAGCAGCTTGGGTAAGGGTGACTCCTACGAGCAGTACTTC. Translated: CASSLGKGDSYEQYF.

As regards this clone: The CDR3 carries no conserved terminal phenylalanine or tryptophan, so it likely arises from a read error. The limits of the CDR3 on the DNA are not certain, so only TCRdb's listed CDR3 is given. V and J are TRBV7-4 and TRBJ1-1; TRBD1, as called in the table, went unchecked against the DNA. Germline V lookup: CDR1 SGHVT, CDR2 SQSDAQ. The CDR3 comprises 12 residues, both ends counted. The CDR3: CASSLKGVGVMR.

The gene calls are TRBV5-1 and TRBJ1-1; TRBD1 matches 9 bases. Trimming at V came to 4 bases and at J to 0 bases, leaving 4 bases not matched to a gene. Germline-derived CDR1 and CDR2 are SGHRS and YFSETQ. The length of the CDR3 is 15 residues. The CDR3 DNA reads as TGCGCCAGCAGCCCGGGACAGGGTATGAACACTGAAGCTTTCTTT. This gives the protein CASSPGQGMNTEAFF.

The genes are TRBV10-3 and TRBJ2-5; 9 bases map to TRBD1. CDR1 is ENHRY and CDR2 is SYGVKD in the germline V gene. This CDR3 has 14 amino acids. The V and J ends lost 6 bases and 1 base, in that order; junction bases with no gene match: 3. The chain's CDR3 is CAIREQGAQETQYF. CDR3 nucleotide sequence: TGTGCCATCAGGGAACAGGGGGCCCAAGAGACCCAGTACTTC.

The gene calls are TRBV9 and TRBJ2-5; 7 bases are a match to TRBD1. J was trimmed by 2 bases and V by 0 bases; bases with no gene match: 10. Germline V CDR1 and CDR2: SGDLS, YYNGEE. The CDR3 consists of 17 residues. This chain's CDR3 is CASSVGKDRVLQETQYF. CDR3 nucleotides: TGTGCCAGCAGCGTAGGGAAAGACAGGGTACTACAAGAGACCCAGTACTTC.

This CDR3 is CASSQDRAGFPNYGYTF. The CDR3 nucleotides read TGCGCCAGCAGCCAAGATCGCGCCGGGTTCCCTAACTATGGCTACACCTTC. This chain uses TRBV4-1 with TRBJ1-2; D unclear. V lost 0 bases and J 0 bases, leaving 14 bases between the germline ends. CDR1 is MGHRA and CDR2 is YSYEKL in the germline V gene. The CDR3 sequence is 17 residues long.

The V call is TRBV7-2, the J call TRBJ2-2; TRBD1 agrees at 9 bases. V lost 5 bases to trimming and J lost 5 bases; unmatched junction nucleotides: 18. This CDR3 spans 19 amino acids. Germline V lookup: CDR1 SGHTA, CDR2 FQGNSA. The CDR3 nucleotides are TGTGCCAGCAGCAAATCCGGGGACAGGGATCCTAAAAATACCGGGGAGCTGTTTTTT. Protein: CASSKSGDRDPKNTGELFF.

The chain couples TRBV5-8 to TRBJ2-7; D is possibly TRBD1 (5 bases). Looked up from germline, CDR1 is SGHTS and CDR2 is YDEGEE. V lost 0 bases, J lost 0 bases, and 10 bases lay in between. CDR3 length equals 15 residues. This chain's CDR3 is CASSLARGSSYEQYF. The DNA of the CDR3 is TGTGCCAGCAGCTTGGCTAGGGGATCCTCCTACGAGCAGTACTTC.

The chain joins TRBV9 to TRBJ1-6, with a possible D match to TRBD1 (6 bases). The germline V gene has CDR1 SGDLS and CDR2 YYNGEE. Trimming took 3 bases from V and 0 from J, leaving 25 bases between them. The CDR3 runs 21 residues. The CDR3 is CASSAARTATVLSSYNSPLHF. DNA of the CDR3: TGTGCCAGCAGCGCGGCCAGGACAGCGACGGTCTTAAGCTCCTATAATTCACCCCTCCACTTT.

In its sample, this clone was seen once. The chain joins TRBV19 to TRBJ1-2; TRBD1 agrees at 9 bases. The CDR3 covers 17 residues. Germline V gene lookup returns CDR1 LNHDA and CDR2 SQIVND (reference sequence). Germline trimming cut 3 bases from V and 4 bases from J; bases unmatched to any gene: 12. CDR3 DNA sequence: TGTGCCAGTAGTATCGCCCCCGGGACAGGGCTTTTCTATGGCTACACCTTC. This codes for CASSIAPGTGLFYGYTF.

The chain has TRBV21-1 and TRBJ1-2. TRBV21-1 is a pseudogene locus. The CDR3 contains 12 residues. CDR3 nucleotide sequence: TGTGCCAGGGACTGTCGTAACTATGGCTACACCTTC. Translating it yields CARDCRNYGYTF.

The chain recombines TRBV5-4 with TRBJ1-1; D ambiguous. Trimming stripped 2 bases from V and 7 bases from J, with 15 bases between. From germline, CDR1 is SGHNT and CDR2 YYREEE (reference sequence). CDR3 size: 14 residues. CDR3 sequence (DNA): TGTGCCAGCAGCTTAGCACCAGGAGGAGGTGAAGCTTTCTTT. It yields the protein CASSLAPGGGEAFF.

CDR3 region: CASSILAGSGPDNEQFF. CDR3 DNA sequence: TGTGCCAGTAGTATACTAGCGGGTTCGGGGCCTGACAATGAGCAGTTCTTC. V gene TRBV19 combines with J gene TRBJ2-1; the match to TRBD2 covers 8 bases. The CDR3 covers 17 residues. The V segment lost 2 bases and the J segment 5 bases; nucleotides outside the gene matches: 11. In germline, CDR1 is LNHDA, CDR2 SQIVND (reference sequence).

The rearrangement joins TRBV7-6 to TRBJ2-1; D unresolved. Germline CDR1 SGHVS, CDR2 FNYEAQ. The V gene lost 5 bases and the J gene lost 9 bases, with 8 bases spanning the gap. This CDR3 spans 11 amino acids. The CDR3 DNA reads TGTGCCAGCAGCCCAGGAGTTGAGCAGTTCTTC. Protein sequence: CASSPGVEQFF.

The chain recombines TRBV19 with TRBJ2-3; the match to TRBD2 covers 10 bases. Trimming cost V 0 bases and J 9 bases; bases outside gene matches: 12. CDR1 and CDR2 (germline): LNHDA, SQIVND (reference sequence). The CDR3 contains 17 residues. In nucleotides, the CDR3 is TGTGCCAGTAGTATAGATCGGGCTAGCGGGGGCGGGGTAACGCAGTATTTT. It yields the protein CASSIDRASGGGVTQYF.

The V gene is TRBV28, the J gene TRBJ1-4, with a possible D match to TRBD1 (5 bases). The CDR3 length is 13 residues. Trimming removed 3 bases at V and 14 bases at J, with 16 bases between. Germline CDR1 reads MDHEN; CDR2 reads SYDVKM. The chain's CDR3 is CASSFLGTIGLFF. The CDR3 DNA sequence: TGTGCCAGCAGTTTTCTGGGGACCATAGGGCTGTTTTTT.

The chain carries TRBV19 and TRBJ2-1, with a weak D call TRBD2 (7 bases). In germline, CDR1 is LNHDA, CDR2 SQIVND (reference sequence). The V end lost 7 bases, the J end lost 9 bases, and 25 bases lay between the germline ends. The CDR3 loop spans 16 amino acids. CDR3 in amino acids: CASTPEGGLAVCEQFF. In nucleotides, the CDR3 is TGTGCCAGTACCCCAGAGGGGGGGCTCGCAGTTTGTGAGCAGTTCTTC. The whole variable domain, remainder taken from reference TRBV19 and TRBJ2-1, is DGGITQSPKYLFRKEGQNVTLSCEQNLNHDAMYWYRQDPGQGLRLIYYSQIVNDFQKGDIAEGYSVSREKKESFPLTVTSAQKNPTAFYLCASTPEGGLAVCEQFFGPGTRLTVL.

The genes are TRBV15 and TRBJ2-7; 12 positions match TRBD2. CDR1 LNHNV and CDR2 YYDKDF come from the germline V gene (reference sequence). The junction had 10 bases not matched to a gene; V was cut back by 1 base and J by 0 bases. This CDR3 is built from 19 residues. The CDR3 nucleotides are TGTGCCACCAGCAGAGGGCGGACTAGCGGGGCCCCGATCTCCTACGAGCAGTACTTC. This encodes CATSRGRTSGAPISYEQYF.